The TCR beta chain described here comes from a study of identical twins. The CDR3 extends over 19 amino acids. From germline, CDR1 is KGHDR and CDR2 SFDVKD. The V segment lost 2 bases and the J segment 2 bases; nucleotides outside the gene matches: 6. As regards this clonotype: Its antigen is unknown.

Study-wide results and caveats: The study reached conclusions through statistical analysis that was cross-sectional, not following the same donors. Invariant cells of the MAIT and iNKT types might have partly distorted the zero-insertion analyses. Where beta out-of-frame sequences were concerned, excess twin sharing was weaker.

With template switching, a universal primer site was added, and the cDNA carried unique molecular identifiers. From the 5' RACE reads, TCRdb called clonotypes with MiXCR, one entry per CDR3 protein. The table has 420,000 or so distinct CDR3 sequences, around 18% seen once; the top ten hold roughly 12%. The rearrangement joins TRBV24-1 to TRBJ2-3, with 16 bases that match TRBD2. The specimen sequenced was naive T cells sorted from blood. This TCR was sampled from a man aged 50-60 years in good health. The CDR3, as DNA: TGTGCCACCAGTGATTCTACCGGGACTAGCGGGAGGGTCACAGATACGCAGTATTTT. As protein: CATSDSTGTSGRVTDTQYF.